These 9 T cell receptor beta chains share one sample of origin, sequenced in a study of T cells in Graves' hyperthyroidism and ophthalmopathy. Amplification targeted TCR beta CDR3 regions from RNA transcripts. The TCR CDR3 first-round RT-PCR relied on the HTBI primer set. In TCRdb, the multiplex PCR reads were re-called with MiXCR into one record per CDR3 protein. The sample contains fewer than 350,000 distinct CDR3 sequences, roughly 18% of which appear only once. Sequenced sample: blood. The source is a woman aged 40-49 years with Graves' ophthalmopathy.

In its sample, this clonotype was seen many times. The rearrangement uses TRBV12-3 or TRBV12-4 and TRBJ2-7; D is possibly TRBD2 (6 bases). Trimming removed 10 bases at V and 6 bases at J, with 25 bases between. The CDR3 is made up of 15 amino acids. CDR3 bases: TGTGCCATCCTAGAGACCCGGGGGAAATTGGGCGAGCAGTACTTC. Translation gives CAILETRGKLGEQYF.

This clonotype was observed at least ten times. The rearrangement joins TRBV6-5 to TRBJ2-7; the D gene could be TRBD1 or TRBD2 (5 bases each). Germline V CDR1 and CDR2: MNHEY, SVGAGI. The CDR3 is 14 residues long. V dropped 1 base and J dropped 4 bases, with 11 bases sitting between them. The CDR3 DNA is TGTGCCAGCAGTTACTATGGGGGAAGGTACGAGCAGTACTTC. It codes for CASSYYGGRYEQYF.

This clonotype has at least ten counts. The rearrangement uses TRBV7-2 and TRBJ2-7; 10 bases fit TRBD2. The V gene end was trimmed by 3 bases and the J gene end by 2 bases; junction bases not matched to a gene: 7. There are 16 residues in the CDR3. Per germline, CDR1 SGHTA and CDR2 FQGNSA. The DNA for the CDR3 is TGTGCCAGCAGCTTTGCAGTAGCGGGAGGAACCTACGAGCAGTACTTC. This translates into CASSFAVAGGTYEQYF.

This clonotype was counted ten times or more. The rearrangement joins TRBV4-3 to TRBJ2-7, with D unresolved. The V gene lost 0 bases and the J gene lost 3 bases, with 15 bases spanning the gap. CDR1 is LGHNA, CDR2 YSLEER, per germline. The CDR3 totals 16 residues. The CDR3 here is CASSQELRVRFYEQYF. Here the CDR3 DNA reads TGCGCCAGCAGCCAAGAGCTACGTGTGAGATTCTACGAGCAGTACTTC.

This clonotype was counted many times. The CDR3 loop reads CASSLGQLEGYTF. For the CDR3, the DNA is TGCGCCAGCAGCTTGGGACAATTGGAGGGCTACACCTTC. The chain joins TRBV5-1 to TRBJ1-2; unclear D gene. V shed 0 bases and J shed 8 bases, with 11 bases lying between them. The CDR3 contains 13 residues. The germline gives CDR1 SGHRS, CDR2 YFSETQ.

This clonotype was seen many times. The chain couples TRBV7-9 to TRBJ2-5; 8 nucleotides agree with TRBD2. Per the germline V gene, CDR1 is SEHNR and CDR2 is FQNEAQ (reference sequence). CDR3 length: 19 amino acids. Trimming took 2 bases from V and 5 from J; bases not matched to a gene: 19. CDR3 nucleotide sequence: TGTGCCAGCAGCTTATCCCTCGTGGGATCAGCGGGAGTCTGGGAGACCCAGTACTTC. As protein: CASSLSLVGSAGVWETQYF. Using reference TRBV7-9 and TRBJ2-5 for the parts outside the CDR3, the full variable domain is DTGVSQNPRHKITKRGQNVTFRCDPISEHNRLYWYRQTLGQGPEFLTYFQNEAQLEKSRLLSDRFSAERPKGSFSTLEIQRTEQGDSAMYLCASSLSLVGSAGVWETQYFGPGTRLLVL.

This clonotype has at least ten counts. The DNA for the CDR3 is TGTGCCAGCTCCCCCGACAGTGAATGGGCTTTCTTT. The encoded protein is CASSPDSEWAFF. The chain combines TRBV18 with TRBJ1-1, with a weak D call TRBD1 (5 bases). CDR1 and CDR2 (germline): KGHSH, LQKENI. The CDR3 extends over 12 amino acids. Trimming removed 6 bases from V and 11 bases from J, with 16 bases in between.

This clonotype was detected many times. This rearrangement joins TRBV11-2 to TRBJ2-7; 14 bases map to TRBD2. This CDR3 spans 15 amino acids. Germline CDR1 and CDR2: SGHAT and FQNNGV. V trimming: 3 bases; J trimming: 7 bases; junction bases outside the gene matches: 5. Here the CDR3 DNA reads TGTGCCAGCAGCTTGACTAGCGGGAGGGCAGGGGAGCAGTACTTC. Translated: CASSLTSGRAGEQYF.

Ten or more counts support this clonotype. This chain joins TRBV5-1 and TRBJ1-1; perhaps TRBD1 as D (5 bases). Germline V gives CDR1 SGHRS, CDR2 YFSETQ. Trimming removed 7 bases at V and 0 bases at J, with 13 bases between. This CDR3 has 14 amino acids. The CDR3: CASSQQTVNTEAFF. The CDR3 coding sequence is TGCGCCAGCTCCCAGCAGACAGTGAACACTGAAGCTTTCTTT.